The subject of this entry is one TCR beta chain. This record belongs to a study of blood T cell repertoires in COVID-19. The wider study: Specimens from acute and convalescent COVID-19 originated in the United States, Italy and Spain. PBMCs, B-cell-depleted T cells, or T cells were the source of the cDNA or gDNA that made up the material.

How the authors handled the data: How many nucleated cells were present was estimated from reference gene primer amplification. Sequenced by immunoSEQ multiplex PCR; TCRdb stores in-frame clones only, minus some. That table is the source of V, J and clone size, and D and trimming were worked out from the DNA. The sample records 120,000 or so clones, 55% to 75% being singletons. The V gene end was trimmed by 4 bases and the J gene end by 2 bases; junction bases not matched to a gene: 14. Germline CDR1 and CDR2: SGHRS and YFSETQ. The CDR3 runs to 18 residues. Material for sequencing was peripheral blood. This receptor was identified in a human donor with acute or convalescent COVID-19. The donor label of this sample is uncertain. The chain employs TRBV5-1 and TRBJ2-1, with 8 bases matching TRBD2. The chain's CDR3 is CASSPSGKRGGPYNEQFF. The CDR3 coding sequence is TGCGCCAGCAGCCCCTCCGGCAAACGGGGGGGGCCCTACAATGAGCAGTTCTTC.